This T cell receptor beta chain was retrieved from a study of long-term antiretroviral therapy in people with HIV. Germline V gives CDR1 SNHLY, CDR2 FYNNEI. CDR3 length equals 15 residues. The V end lost 3 bases, the J end lost 1 base, and 13 bases lay between the germline ends. Assay version v3.0 of immunoSEQ was used, and it was run at survey level. Assay used: immunoSEQ multiplex PCR; TCRdb lists only in-frame clones, some missing. The sample lists fewer than 35,000 clones, around 83% occurring once. Each HIV participant was treated in the United States. This clonotype was obtained from a man aged 45-65 years with HIV. The chain recombines TRBV2 with TRBJ2-7; TRBD1 might be the D (5 bases). The material sequenced was unsorted PBMCs, taken 2.9 years after starting antiretroviral therapy. In DNA, the CDR3 is TGTGCCAGCAGTGAGGGCAGGGCGAGTTCCTACGAGCAGTACTTC. Translated: CASSEGRASSYEQYF.